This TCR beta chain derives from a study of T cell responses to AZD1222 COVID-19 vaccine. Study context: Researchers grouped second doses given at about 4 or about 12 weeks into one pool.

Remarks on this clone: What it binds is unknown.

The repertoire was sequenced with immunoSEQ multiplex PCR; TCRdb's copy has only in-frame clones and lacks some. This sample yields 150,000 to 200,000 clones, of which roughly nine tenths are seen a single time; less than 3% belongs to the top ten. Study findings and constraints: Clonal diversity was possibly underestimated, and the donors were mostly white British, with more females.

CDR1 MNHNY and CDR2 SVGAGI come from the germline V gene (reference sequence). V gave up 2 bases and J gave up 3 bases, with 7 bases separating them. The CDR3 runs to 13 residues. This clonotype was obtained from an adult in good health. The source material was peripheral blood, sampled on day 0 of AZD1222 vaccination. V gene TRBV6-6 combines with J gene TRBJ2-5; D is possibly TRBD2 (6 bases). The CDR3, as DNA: TGTGCCAGCAGTTACGGCGGGGAAGAGACCCAGTACTTC. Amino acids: CASSYGGEETQYF.